The 15 T cell receptor beta chains reported below all come from one sample, sequenced in a study of shared clonotypes between healthy human individuals. This table comes from immunoSEQ multiplex PCR, and its TCRdb copy is limited to in-frame clones, with some not included. The table includes over 750,000 clones, approximately 97% detected once. In the naive CD8 group, cells lacked CD45RO and were positively selected for CCR7, so terminally differentiated effector memory CD45RA+ cells were left out. Sequences were obtained from naive CD8+ T cells sorted from blood. The origin of the receptors is a man between 25 and 39 years old in good health.

The chain has TRBV2 and TRBJ1-2; a possible D gene is TRBD1 (6 bases). The CDR3 covers 12 residues. Germline-derived CDR1 and CDR2 are SNHLY and FYNNEI. Trimming left V 10 bases short and J 2 bases short, with 11 bases between. The CDR3 protein is CATVDSNYGYTF. The CDR3 nucleotides are TGTGCCACCGTGGACAGCAACTATGGCTACACCTTC.

The rearrangement joins TRBV6-1 to TRBJ2-5; D ambiguous. This CDR3 is 12 amino acids long. Trimming removed 6 bases from V and 6 bases from J, with 11 bases in between. From germline, CDR1 is MNHNS and CDR2 SASEGT. The CDR3 sequence: CASRSYSQTQYF. For the CDR3, the DNA is TGTGCCAGCAGATCGTACAGCCAGACCCAGTACTTC.

This clone appeared a single time. The chain combines TRBV4-3 with TRBJ2-1, with 9 bases that match TRBD2. Losses at the gene ends were 4 bases for V and 0 bases for J; bases not matched to a gene: 7. In germline, CDR1 is LGHNA, CDR2 YSLEER. The CDR3 spans 17 residues. CDR3 region: CASSRPTSGSSYNEQFF. The CDR3 bases are TGCGCCAGCAGCCGCCCGACTAGCGGAAGCTCCTACAATGAGCAGTTCTTC.

The V call is TRBV10-1, the J call TRBJ2-7; 7 bases are shared with TRBD2. V lost 6 bases and J lost 0; bases outside the gene matches: 14. The CDR3 contains 17 residues. Germline V lookup: CDR1 WNHNN, CDR2 SYGVQD (reference sequence). CDR3 region: CASSPGGAGSLSYEQYF. The CDR3, as DNA: TGCGCCAGCAGCCCTGGGGGAGCGGGATCCCTCTCCTACGAGCAGTACTTC.

This clone was seen just once. The chain carries TRBV7-8 and TRBJ2-5, with TRBD1 identical over 9 bases. Trimming took 5 bases from V and 5 from J; bases not matched to a gene: 6. This CDR3 region has 14 residues. Germline CDR1 SGHVS, CDR2 FQNEAQ. In nucleotides, the CDR3 is TGTGCCAGCAGCGTAGGACAGGGGACGGAGACCCAGTACTTC. Amino acid sequence: CASSVGQGTETQYF.

This clone occurred once. The chain combines TRBV27 with TRBJ2-1, with 8 bases that match TRBD2. The CDR3 loop spans 14 amino acids. Germline V gene lookup returns CDR1 MNHEY and CDR2 SMNVEV (reference sequence). Unmatched junction bases numbered 2, after V lost 3 bases and J lost 4 bases. In DNA, the CDR3 is TGTGCCAGCAGTTTCGCGGGAGGATACAATGAGCAGTTCTTC. Translated: CASSFAGGYNEQFF.

The J gene is TRBJ2-5, the V gene TRBV19; 8 positions agree with TRBD2. The CDR3 consists of 13 residues. Trimming cost V 5 bases and J 5 bases; bases outside gene matches: 4. The germline V gene has CDR1 LNHDA and CDR2 SQIVND (reference sequence). The CDR3 region has the DNA TGTGCCAGTAGTTACGCGGGAGGTGAGACCCAGTACTTC. Protein sequence: CASSYAGGETQYF. The full variable domain, its missing parts supplied by reference TRBV19 and TRBJ2-5, is DGGITQSPKYLFRKEGQNVTLSCEQNLNHDAMYWYRQDPGQGLRLIYYSQIVNDFQKGDIAEGYSVSREKKESFPLTVTSAQKNPTAFYLCASSYAGGETQYFGPGTRLLVL.

This chain joins TRBV29-1 and TRBJ2-2; D not resolved. Germline V gene data show CDR1 as SQVTM and CDR2 as ANQGSEA. The CDR3 length is 16 residues. The V end lost 3 bases, the J end lost 5 bases, and 19 bases lay between the germline ends. The CDR3 loop is CSVEGRTQSGTGELFF. CDR3 sequence (DNA): TGCAGCGTTGAGGGCCGCACCCAAAGTGGGACCGGGGAGCTGTTTTTT.

For the CDR3, the DNA is TGCGCCAGCAGCCAGCCCATGGCAGGGGAGCAGTTCTTC. It encodes CASSQPMAGEQFF. This sequence joins TRBV4-3 and TRBJ2-1, with a tentative D call TRBD1 (5 bases). This CDR3 is 13 amino acids long. Germline CDR1 and CDR2: LGHNA and YSLEER. V was clipped by 3 bases and J by 10 bases, with 13 bases between them.

The rearrangement links TRBV9 to TRBJ1-2, with unresolved D. V was shortened by 7 bases and J by 9 bases, with 16 bases between the two germline ends. The CDR3 extends over 12 amino acids. Germline loops: CDR1 SGDLS, CDR2 YYNGEE. The CDR3 nucleotides are TGTGCCAGCCACGGAAGCGCTGGGAGCTACACCTTC. Translating it yields CASHGSAGSYTF. Together with reference TRBV9 and TRBJ1-2, the CDR3 gives the full variable domain: DSGVTQTPKHLITATGQRVTLRCSPRSGDLSVYWYQQSLDQGLQFLIQYYNGEERAKGNILERFSAQQFPDLHSELNLSSLELGDSALYFCASHGSAGSYTFGSGTRLTVV.

This chain joins TRBV10-3 and TRBJ2-1; 8 bases fit TRBD1. The germline gives CDR1 ENHRY, CDR2 SYGVKD. There are 14 residues in the CDR3. Germline trimming cut 7 bases from V and 3 bases from J; bases unmatched to any gene: 5. The CDR3 sequence is CAITQGANYNEQFF. As DNA, the CDR3 is TGTGCCATCACTCAGGGGGCGAACTACAATGAGCAGTTCTTC.

This clone was counted a single time. The chain employs TRBV18 and TRBJ2-7; no firm D call. CDR3 size: 13 residues. Germline-derived CDR1 and CDR2 are KGHSH and LQKENI. With 1 base removed from V and 3 bases from J, the gap between germline ends came to 7 bases. The chain's CDR3 is CASSPQGSYEQYF. DNA for the CDR3: TGTGCCAGCTCACCACAGGGTAGCTACGAGCAGTACTTC. The variable domain in full, completed from reference TRBV18 and TRBJ2-7, reads NAGVMQNPRHLVRRRGQEARLRCSPMKGHSHVYWYRQLPEEGLKFMVYLQKENIIDESGMPKERFSAEFPKEGPSILRIQQVVRGDSAAYFCASSPQGSYEQYFGPGTRLTVT.

V gene TRBV7-9 combines with J gene TRBJ2-5; D ambiguous. Trimming pared 5 bases from V and 1 base from J, leaving 11 bases between. The germline CDR1 and CDR2 sequences are SEHNR and FQNEAQ (reference sequence). The CDR3 extends over 14 amino acids. The CDR3 bases are TGTGCCAGCAGCCGACGTTCTCCCCAAGAGACCCAGTACTTC. Protein sequence: CASSRRSPQETQYF.

The chain carries TRBV5-4 and TRBJ2-1; D uncertain. Trimming removed 1 base at V and 9 bases at J, with 11 bases between. CDR3 length: 13 residues. Germline V CDR1 and CDR2: SGHNT, YYREEE (reference sequence). The CDR3 bases are TGTGCCAGCAGCTTGTTTTCGGCGGTTGAGCAGTTCTTC. Protein: CASSLFSAVEQFF.

The sample holds one count of this clone. The CDR3 reads CASSYSSPYEQYF. The CDR3 bases are TGTGCCAGCAGTTACTCCTCACCTTACGAGCAGTACTTC. The chain uses TRBV6-5 and TRBJ2-7; D gene unclear. CDR1 is MNHEY, CDR2 SVGAGI, per germline. The ends were cut back, 0 bases at V and 4 bases at J, with 7 bases in the middle. The CDR3 consists of 13 residues.